A selection of T cell receptor beta chains follows, all from one sample in a study of blood T cell repertoires in COVID-19. Some clones are missing from TCRdb's copy, which holds only in-frame ones; the method was immunoSEQ multiplex PCR. The sample consists of roughly 400,000 clones, roughly 91% of them appearing once. Material for sequencing was PBMCs or T cells enriched from blood (not recorded which). The receptor set was obtained from a man younger than 35 who had recovered from COVID-19. Both conserved end residues are part of each CDR3. A D gene is named only where the DNA matches it firmly. Size is stated for part of the rows, as once, few or many counts, or as a class when the clone is expanded.

V gene,clone size,J gene,D gene,CDR3 protein,CDR3 DNA
TRBV28,NA,TRBJ1-1,TRBD1,CASSLFTGGNTEAFF,TGTGCCAGCAGTTTATTTACAGGGGGAAACACTGAAGCTTTCTTT
TRBV5-8,NA,TRBJ1-2,TRBD1,CASSSWTGLYTF,TGTGCCAGCAGCTCGTGGACAGGCCTCTACACCTTC
TRBV18,once,TRBJ1-1,NA,CASSPLREAMNTEAFF,TGTGCCAGCTCACCCCTGAGGGAGGCGATGAACACTGAAGCTTTCTTT
TRBV2,NA,TRBJ1-4,NA,CASSELGWVTNEKLFF,TGTGCCAGCAGTGAATTGGGCTGGGTAACTAATGAAAAACTGTTTTTT
TRBV10-2,NA,TRBJ2-5,TRBD2,CASRLAGGPQETQYF,TGCGCCAGCCGACTAGCGGGAGGGCCTCAAGAGACCCAGTACTTC
TRBV30,NA,TRBJ2-7,NA,CAWGPGGSSYEQYF,TGTGCCTGGGGCCCCGGGGGAAGCTCCTACGAGCAGTACTTC
TRBV2,NA,TRBJ2-3,NA,CASKLDSSTDTQYF,TGTGCCAGCAAGTTGGACAGTAGCACAGATACGCAGTATTTT
TRBV12-3/TRBV12-4,NA,TRBJ1-2,NA,CASSLATGGYTF,TGTGCCAGCAGTTTAGCGACGGGGGGCTACACCTTC
TRBV29-1,NA,TRBJ2-2,TRBD2,CSVALAGGLNTGELFF,TGCAGCGTTGCGCTAGCGGGGGGGTTGAACACCGGGGAGCTGTTTTTT
TRBV7-9,few,TRBJ2-3,NA,CASSYQTDTQYF,TGTGCCAGCAGCTACCAGACAGATACGCAGTATTTT
TRBV5-4,few,TRBJ1-1,TRBD1,CASSFDRVGTEAFF,TGTGCCAGCAGCTTCGACAGGGTAGGAACTGAAGCTTTCTTT
TRBV5-1,NA,TRBJ1-3,NA,CASSFAGGQYGNTIYF,TGCGCCAGCAGCTTTGCGGGAGGACAGTACGGAAACACCATATATTTT
TRBV5-1,NA,TRBJ2-3,TRBD1,CASSPRQGDTDTQYF,TGCGCCAGCAGCCCAAGACAGGGAGACACAGATACGCAGTATTTT
TRBV11-2,NA,TRBJ1-4,NA,CASSFHRVYEKLFF,TGTGCCAGCAGCTTTCACAGGGTGTATGAAAAACTGTTTTTT
TRBV7-2,NA,TRBJ1-3,TRBD1,CASSLVGTGKFSTGNTIYF,TGTGCCAGCAGCTTAGTTGGGACAGGGAAGTTCTCGACTGGAAACACCATATATTTT
TRBV11-2,NA,TRBJ1-2,TRBD1,CASSLEDRAGYGYTF,TGTGCCAGCAGCTTAGAGGACAGGGCGGGCTATGGCTACACCTTC
TRBV13,once,TRBJ2-1,TRBD2,CASSNPGTSGGHNEQFF,TGTGCCAGCAGCAACCCCGGGACTAGCGGAGGACACAATGAGCAGTTCTTC
TRBV11-2,NA,TRBJ2-3,TRBD2,CASSLAGEGDTQYF,TGTGCCAGCAGCTTAGCCGGGGAGGGGGATACGCAGTATTTT
TRBV2,NA,TRBJ1-1,NA,CASSVHQAEAFF,TGTGCCAGCAGTGTACACCAGGCTGAAGCTTTCTTT
TRBV3-1/TRBV3-2,NA,TRBJ1-5,TRBD1,CASSQRTGMNQPQHF,TGTGCCAGCAGCCAGCGGACAGGGATGAATCAGCCCCAGCATTTT
TRBV9,NA,TRBJ2-7,TRBD2,CASSLEGGASGSHEQYF,TGTGCCAGCAGCCTCGAGGGGGGGGCTAGCGGGAGCCACGAGCAGTACTTC
TRBV9,NA,TRBJ2-1,NA,CASSVDPSHEQFF,TGTGCCAGCAGCGTAGATCCTAGCCATGAGCAGTTCTTC
TRBV5-6,NA,TRBJ2-2,TRBD2,CASSDFSGSFNTGELFF,TGTGCCAGCAGTGATTTTAGCGGGAGCTTTAACACCGGGGAGCTGTTTTTT
TRBV4-1,NA,TRBJ2-1,TRBD2,CASSQPSLLGGVNEQFF,TGCGCCAGCAGCCAACCCTCCCTCCTCGGGGGGGTCAATGAGCAGTTCTTC
TRBV12-5,NA,TRBJ1-2,NA,CASGLVQQYGYTF,TGTGCTAGTGGTTTGGTACAGCAATATGGCTACACCTTC
TRBV14,NA,TRBJ2-5,NA,CASSQNYPPIKFQEKWTQYF,TGTGCCAGCAGCCAAAATTACCCTCCAATAAAATTCCAAGAGAAGTGGACCCAGTACTTC
TRBV11-3,NA,TRBJ2-5,NA,CASSLADTNQETQYF,TGTGCCAGCAGCTTGGCCGACACAAACCAAGAGACCCAGTACTTC
TRBV28,NA,TRBJ1-6,TRBD1,CASSLGQAGSYNSPLHF,TGTGCCAGCAGCCTCGGACAGGCTGGCTCCTATAATTCACCCCTCCACTTT
TRBV19,NA,TRBJ2-1,TRBD2,CASSIRVGGSSYNEQFF,TGTGCCAGTAGTATAAGGGTCGGGGGGAGCTCCTACAATGAGCAGTTCTTC
TRBV18,once,TRBJ2-6,NA,CASSPLEGSGANVLTF,TGTGCCAGCTCACCCCTGGAGGGCTCTGGGGCCAACGTCCTGACTTTC
TRBV2,NA,TRBJ2-7,NA,CASSPTGYEQYF,TGTGCCAGCAGCCCGACAGGCTACGAGCAGTACTTC
TRBV10-1,NA,TRBJ2-7,NA,CASSESLPGASSEQYF,TGCGCCAGCAGTGAGAGTCTTCCGGGAGCCTCCTCCGAGCAGTACTTC
TRBV2,NA,TRBJ2-7,NA,CASSELYVSEQYF,TGTGCCAGCAGTGAACTCTACGTTTCCGAGCAGTACTTC
TRBV12-3/TRBV12-4,once,TRBJ1-5,NA,CASRREFNQPQHF,TGTGCCAGCCGGAGGGAGTTCAATCAGCCCCAGCATTTT
TRBV9,NA,TRBJ1-5,TRBD1,CASSRTGTIQPQHF,TGTGCCAGCAGCAGGACAGGGACGATTCAGCCCCAGCATTTT
TRBV27,NA,TRBJ1-1,NA,CASSSPSGGARSEAFF,TGTGCCAGCAGTTCTCCCTCGGGGGGGGCGCGCTCTGAAGCTTTCTTT
TRBV2,NA,TRBJ1-2,NA,CASSEWQGSGGYTF,TGTGCCAGCAGTGAATGGCAGGGAAGTGGTGGCTACACCTTC
TRBV7-8,NA,TRBJ1-1,NA,CASSWGRNTEAFF,TGTGCCAGCAGCTGGGGCAGGAACACTGAAGCTTTCTTT
TRBV6-2/TRBV6-3,NA,TRBJ1-5,TRBD1,CASSLFPPGEGQGNQPQHF,TGTGCCAGCAGTCTATTCCCGCCAGGGGAAGGACAGGGCAATCAGCCCCAGCATTTT
TRBV11-2,NA,TRBJ2-7,NA,CASSHPTDRQVSYEQYF,TGTGCCAGCAGCCACCCTACAGACAGACAAGTCTCCTACGAGCAGTACTTC
TRBV2,NA,TRBJ2-1,TRBD2,CASSESGLATEQFF,TGTGCCAGCAGTGAATCGGGACTAGCGACTGAGCAGTTCTTC
TRBV19,NA,TRBJ1-2,NA,CASTSALASGYTF,TGTGCCAGTACGTCCGCCCTTGCGAGTGGCTACACCTTC
TRBV6-4,once,TRBJ2-7,TRBD2,CASSDLAGAKQYF,TGTGCCAGCAGTGATTTAGCGGGAGCCAAACAGTACTTC
TRBV5-1,NA,TRBJ1-3,TRBD1,CASSWGQGIYFGNTIYF,TGCGCCAGCAGCTGGGGACAGGGGATCTATTTTGGAAACACCATATATTTT
TRBV19,NA,TRBJ1-5,NA,CASTPLGGPQHF,TGTGCCAGTACCCCCCTGGGGGGACCCCAGCATTTT
TRBV2,NA,TRBJ1-5,TRBD1,CASSEAGGQNYQPQHF,TGTGCCAGCAGTGAAGCGGGGGGACAGAATTATCAGCCCCAGCATTTT
TRBV7-9,NA,TRBJ2-1,NA,CASSLASVSSYNEQFF,TGTGCCAGCAGCTTAGCGTCAGTAAGCTCCTACAATGAGCAGTTCTTC
TRBV28,NA,TRBJ2-1,TRBD2,CASSPLRVGGNEQFF,TGTGCCAGCAGCCCCCTCCGGGTGGGGGGGAATGAGCAGTTCTTC
TRBV19,NA,TRBJ2-3,NA,CASTPVTDTQYF,TGTGCCAGTACGCCAGTCACAGATACGCAGTATTTT
TRBV11-3,NA,TRBJ2-3,TRBD1,CASSLGPGTGADTQYF,TGTGCCAGCAGCTTAGGGCCCGGGACAGGGGCCGATACGCAGTATTTT
TRBV6-5,NA,TRBJ1-4,NA,CGQPGGVNEKLFF,TGTGGCCAACCCGGGGGGGTGAATGAAAAACTGTTTTTT
TRBV5-6,NA,TRBJ2-7,TRBD1,CASSQLDRDSYEQYF,TGTGCCAGCAGCCAACTGGACAGGGACTCCTACGAGCAGTACTTC
TRBV5-5,NA,TRBJ1-4,NA,CASSLVSLGGRFNEKLFF,TGTGCCAGCAGCTTGGTGTCCTTGGGCGGGAGGTTTAATGAAAAACTGTTTTTT
TRBV29-1,once,TRBJ1-5,NA,CSVGQHRSEQPQHF,TGCAGCGTTGGACAGCATCGATCGGAGCAGCCCCAGCATTTT
TRBV3-1/TRBV3-2,NA,TRBJ2-2,NA,CASSERVSPGELFF,TGTGCCAGCAGTGAGAGGGTCAGTCCCGGGGAGCTGTTTTTT
TRBV3-1/TRBV3-2,NA,TRBJ1-1,NA,CASSQVQGVTEAFF,TGTGCCAGCAGCCAAGTTCAGGGTGTCACTGAAGCTTTCTTT